These 10 T cell receptor beta chains were all obtained from the same sample, sequenced in a study of blood T cell repertoires in COVID-19. Data came from immunoSEQ multiplex PCR; TCRdb stores just in-frame clones and leaves some out. The sample has about 150,000 clones, around 84% seen once. Material: peripheral blood. The origin of the receptors is a man in his 70s with acute or convalescent COVID-19.

The V and J genes are TRBV5-1 and TRBJ2-7, with no clear D. V lost 4 bases and J lost 7, with 15 bases in between. The germline gives CDR1 SGHRS, CDR2 YFSETQ. The CDR3 has 13 amino acids. In nucleotides, the CDR3 is TGCGCCAGCAGCCCCTCGGTTGGTACTGAGCAGTACTTC. This codes for CASSPSVGTEQYF.

This chain uses TRBV10-1 with TRBJ2-5, with TRBD2 matching over 7 bases. Germline CDR1 is WNHNN and CDR2 is SYGVQD (reference sequence). This CDR3 comprises 16 residues. J was trimmed by 1 base and V by 2 bases; bases with no gene match: 7. The CDR3, as DNA: TGCGCCAGCAGTGAGGGCGGGAGCAAGGGCCAAGAGACCCAGTACTTC. Protein sequence: CASSEGGSKGQETQYF.

J is TRBJ1-2 and V is TRBV30; the D gene is possibly TRBD1 (5 bases). V was pared by 1 base and J by 7 bases, with 13 bases between. This CDR3 has 13 residues. Germline assignment: CDR1 GTSNPN and CDR2 SVGIG (reference sequence). CDR3 protein: CAWSGGGSGGYTF. The DNA for the CDR3 is TGTGCCTGGAGTGGCGGGGGAAGTGGTGGCTACACCTTC.

The DNA for the CDR3 is TGTGCCAGCTCACCACCAACTGACCCAGGGGGTCAGCCCCAGCATTTT. Translated: CASSPPTDPGGQPQHF. The chain couples TRBV18 to TRBJ1-5; 7 bases match TRBD1. V shed 0 bases and J 6 bases; nucleotides not matched to a gene: 8. Germline CDR1 and CDR2: KGHSH and LQKENI. This CDR3 is built from 16 residues.

This clone has more than one count but fewer than ten. V gene TRBV15 combines with J gene TRBJ2-1; TRBD1 might be the D (6 bases). Trimming left V 5 bases short and J 0 bases short, with 20 bases between. The V gene's germline CDR1 is LNHNV and CDR2 YYDKDF (reference sequence). The CDR3 length is 18 residues. The CDR3 sequence: CATSSRTERLPSYNEQFF. The CDR3 DNA reads as TGTGCCACCAGCTCGAGGACAGAGAGACTCCCCTCCTACAATGAGCAGTTCTTC.

The V call is TRBV7-2, the J call TRBJ2-5; D is possibly TRBD2 (6 bases). Per germline, CDR1 SGHTA and CDR2 FQGNSA. V was clipped by 5 bases and J by 2 bases, with 6 bases between them. This CDR3 spans 12 amino acids. The CDR3 protein is CASSREQETQYF. CDR3 nucleotides: TGTGCCAGCAGCCGGGAGCAAGAGACCCAGTACTTC.

This sequence joins TRBV11-2 and TRBJ2-1; no firm D call. Germline CDR1 reads SGHAT; CDR2 reads FQNNGV. Trimming removed 0 bases from V and 4 bases from J, with 7 bases in between. The CDR3 is made up of 14 amino acids. The CDR3 loop is CASSLDSRYNEQFF. The CDR3 DNA follows: TGTGCCAGCAGCTTAGATAGCAGATACAATGAGCAGTTCTTC.

This rearrangement joins TRBV6-5 to TRBJ2-1; 9 nucleotides match TRBD1. The CDR3 is 14 residues long. Looked up from germline, CDR1 is MNHEY and CDR2 is SVGAGI. The V gene end was trimmed by 4 bases and the J gene end by 9 bases; junction bases not matched to a gene: 7. The CDR3 sequence: CASSSRDRDGEQFF. The CDR3 DNA follows: TGTGCCAGCAGTTCCCGGGACAGGGACGGTGAGCAGTTCTTC.

The rearrangement joins TRBV28 to TRBJ2-6, with TRBD2 identical over 15 bases. V shed 5 bases, J shed 1 base, and the junction held 15 bases outside the gene matches. This CDR3 has 22 amino acids. Germline V gene sequence: CDR1 MDHEN, CDR2 SYDVKM. CDR3 DNA sequence: TGTGCCAGCAGTCTTAGTCCGCCTTGGACTAGCGGGGGGGCATCTGGGGCCAACGTCCTGACTTTC. It yields the protein CASSLSPPWTSGGASGANVLTF.

The V and J genes are TRBV14 and TRBJ1-2, with TRBD1 matching over 7 bases. V lost 0 bases to trimming and J lost 14 bases; unmatched junction nucleotides: 12. The CDR3 is made up of 14 amino acids. In germline, CDR1 is SGHDN, CDR2 FVKESK. In DNA, the CDR3 is TGTGCCAGCAGCCAAGATCCCGGTACAGGGGACCGTACCTTC. This encodes CASSQDPGTGDRTF.